The TCR beta chain described here comes from a study of Ad26.COV2.S vaccination and SARS-CoV-2 variants (dated by TCRdb to the early 2020s). For the wider study: The specificity and breadth of SARS-CoV-2-reactive T cell receptors after Ad26.COV2.S vaccination were assessed by TCRbeta repertoire sequencing. The TCR-sequenced set comprised about 32 samples: some 19 Ad26.COV2.S vaccine recipients, 5 placebo recipients and 8 SARS-CoV-2 convalescent individuals.

The immunoSEQ Assay was the method used to sequence TCRbeta CDR3 regions. After extraction, genomic DNA underwent amplification by bias-controlled multiplex PCR, followed by high-throughput sequencing. Regarding the original processing steps: To quantify the absolute abundance of every unique TCRbeta CDR3 region, sequences were collapsed and filtered. T cell fraction was estimated by normalizing TCRbeta template counts to usable DNA, with usable DNA measured through amplification of reference genes found in all nucleated cells. Repertoire TCRs were annotated as SARS-CoV-2-specific when V gene, CDR3 amino acid sequence and J gene were exactly matched to a known reactive TCR set. MIRA supplied the reference SARS-CoV-2 TCR set, which was filtered for enrichment in COVID-19-positive ImmuneCODE repertoires so that public or cross-reactive TCRs were removed. Using the MIRA antigens, annotated TCRs were further analysed by specific ORF or by position within an ORF. Breadth was defined as the number of annotated unique rearrangements divided by the total number of unique productive rearrangements, and depth was defined as the summed frequency of the annotated unique rearrangements. Group comparisons of TCR breadth used two-sided Wilcoxon rank-sum tests. TCRdb holds this immuneACCESS table with in-frame rearrangements only. Some clones are missing; in checked studies, unresolved V genes explain under half, and the rest has no known cause. V and J calls and clone size come straight from that table; D and trimming were deduced from the DNA. A total of hundreds of thousands of clones appear in this sample, about 92% of them only once. 3% to 5% of the sample goes to the ten largest clones.

A remark on this clone: Its antigen has not been determined. One junction end does not reproduce the germline sequence, and a read error may be involved.

Interpreted using the paper, the time point label stands for: individuals recovered from natural SARS-CoV-2 infection. The study at large found these results: Non-spike TCR breadth was comparable between vaccine and placebo recipients, consistent with the vaccine containing only spike. Spike-specific TCR breadth was higher in Ad26.COV2.S recipients than in placebo recipients (P = 0.0014). The authors noted that total T cell responses may have been underestimated by the TCR breadth and depth analyses. After vaccination, substantial breadth of spike-specific CD8+ and CD4+ T cell responses was reported.

The cysteine opens and the phenylalanine closes a CDR3 of 11 amino acids. Of all the DNA, just the CDR3 is kept, 33 bases in frame from base 1. The sample was peripheral blood, taken after recovery from COVID-19. The TCR comes from a human donor who had recovered from COVID-19. The chain joins TRBV12-3 or TRBV12-4 to TRBJ1-2, with a weak D call of TRBD1 (6 bases match). The CDR3 protein: CASSSGGAVAF. The DNA sequence is given as TGTGCCAGCAGTTCTGGGGGGGCGGTCGCCTTC.